The sample holds one count of the clone carrying this T cell receptor beta chain. A library of TCRbeta sequences, prepared with unique molecular identifiers, was generated. TCRdb analysed the PCR reads with MiXCR anew, one entry per CDR3 protein. The sample yields about 830,000 distinct CDR3 sequences, around 17% seen once. The sample comes from a study of T-cell reconstitution after alpha-beta-depleted transplantation in children. The sequence derives from a male patient aged 10-17 years who had a stem cell transplant for acute lymphoblastic leukemia, so the T cells may come from the graft donor. This material consisted of PBMCs, mostly from graft donor cells, taken 360 days after TCRalphabeta/CD19-depleted stem cell transplant.

The CDR3 spells CASSLVEMNTEAFF. In nucleotides, the CDR3 is TGTGCCAGCAGCCTAGTTGAGATGAACACTGAAGCTTTCTTT. This chain joins TRBV12-3 or TRBV12-4 and TRBJ1-1; D is ambiguous. The V end lost 6 bases, the J end lost 0 bases, and 11 bases lay between the germline ends. This CDR3 region has 14 residues.